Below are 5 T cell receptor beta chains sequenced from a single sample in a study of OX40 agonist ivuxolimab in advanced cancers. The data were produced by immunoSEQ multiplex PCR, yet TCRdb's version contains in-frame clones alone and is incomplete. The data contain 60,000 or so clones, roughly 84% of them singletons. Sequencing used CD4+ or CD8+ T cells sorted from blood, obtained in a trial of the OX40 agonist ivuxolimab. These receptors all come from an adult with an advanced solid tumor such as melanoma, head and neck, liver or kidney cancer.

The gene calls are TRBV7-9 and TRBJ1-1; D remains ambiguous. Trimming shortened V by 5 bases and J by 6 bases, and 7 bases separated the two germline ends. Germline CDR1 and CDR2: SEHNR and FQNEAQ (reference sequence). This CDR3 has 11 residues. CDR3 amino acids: CASSPGSEAFF. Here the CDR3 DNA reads TGTGCCAGCAGCCCCGGGTCTGAAGCTTTCTTT.

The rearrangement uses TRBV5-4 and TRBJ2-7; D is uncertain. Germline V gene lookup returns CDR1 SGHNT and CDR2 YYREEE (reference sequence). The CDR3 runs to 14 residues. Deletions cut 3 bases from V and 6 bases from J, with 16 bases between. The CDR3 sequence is CASSYTLTSAEQYF. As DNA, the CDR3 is TGTGCCAGCAGCTATACGTTGACGTCGGCCGAGCAGTACTTC.

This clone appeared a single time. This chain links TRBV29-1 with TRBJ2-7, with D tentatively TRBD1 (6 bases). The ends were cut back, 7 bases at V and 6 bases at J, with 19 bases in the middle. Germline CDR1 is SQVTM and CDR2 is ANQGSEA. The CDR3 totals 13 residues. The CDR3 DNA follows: TGCAGCGCCAGGGACAACCTAAAGGGCGAGCAGTACTTC. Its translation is CSARDNLKGEQYF.

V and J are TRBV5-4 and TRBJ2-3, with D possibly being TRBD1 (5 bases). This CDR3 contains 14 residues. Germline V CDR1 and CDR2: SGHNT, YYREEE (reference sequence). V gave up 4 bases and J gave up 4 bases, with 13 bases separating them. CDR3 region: CASSQAGIPDTQYF. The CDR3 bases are TGTGCCAGCAGCCAGGCAGGGATCCCAGATACGCAGTATTTT.

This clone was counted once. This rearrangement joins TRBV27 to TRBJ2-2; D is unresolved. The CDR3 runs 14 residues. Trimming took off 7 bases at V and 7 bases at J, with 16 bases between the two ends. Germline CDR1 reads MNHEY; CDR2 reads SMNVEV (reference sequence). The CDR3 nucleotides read TGTGCCAGCACGGGTGTTCCTCCAGGCGGGGAGCTGTTTTTT. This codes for CASTGVPPGGELFF.